This T cell receptor (beta chain) appears in the sequencing data of a study of blood T cell repertoires in COVID-19. Authors' processing steps: Estimation of nucleated cell counts was performed using reference gene primer amplification. The repertoire was sequenced with immunoSEQ multiplex PCR; TCRdb's copy has only in-frame clones and lacks some. V and J calls and clone size come straight from that table; D and trimming were deduced from the DNA. The sample has some 430,000 clones, 90% seen once. The participants were between roughly 18 and 90 years old and came from 20 to 30 US areas. Before being deemed recovered, Cohort 3 donors had two negative PCRs, clearance, or symptom resolution. The origin of this receptor is a man younger than 35 who had recovered from COVID-19. Input material: PBMCs or T cells enriched from blood (not recorded which).

CDR3 residues: CASSQDLIGGNGYTF. The CDR3 DNA sequence: TGTGCCAGCAGCCAAGATCTTATAGGGGGCAATGGCTACACCTTC. This sequence joins TRBV3-1 (or the pseudogene TRBV3-2) and TRBJ1-2; 7 positions match TRBD1. CDR3 length: 15 residues. Unmatched junction bases numbered 7, after V lost 0 bases and J lost 6 bases. Germline values: CDR1 LGHDT, CDR2 YNNKEL (reference sequence).